These 23 T cell receptor beta chains were sequenced from one sample in a study of cytomegalovirus exposure and HLA in healthy donors. 60 Vbeta and 13 Jbeta primers were used in PCR. Only in-frame clones appear in the TCRdb table, and some are missing; sequencing was by immunoSEQ multiplex PCR. The sample yields about 110,000 clones, around 74% seen once. The specimen sequenced was PBMCs. The receptors shown here come from a middle-aged woman in good health and CMV-seropositive.

The CDR3 DNA follows: TGTGCCAGCTCACCGTTAACAGGGGGTTATGAGACCCAGTACTTC. It translates to CASSPLTGGYETQYF. The V and J genes are TRBV18 and TRBJ2-5, with 8 nucleotides matching TRBD1. V gave up 3 bases and J gave up 5 bases; unmatched junction bases: 8. CDR1 is KGHSH and CDR2 is LQKENI in the germline V gene. The CDR3 is 15 amino acids.

This sequence joins TRBV6-5 and TRBJ2-5, with D perhaps matching TRBD1 (5 bases). The V gene lost 2 bases and the J gene lost 4 bases, with 11 bases spanning the gap. Germline-derived CDR1 and CDR2 are MNHEY and SVGAGI. This CDR3 region has 14 residues. CDR3 residues: CASSYRSGIETQYF. The CDR3 DNA reads as TGTGCCAGCAGTTACCGCTCAGGGATAGAGACCCAGTACTTC.

In its sample, this clone was seen a few times. This CDR3 reads CASSPSGTADTQYF. The CDR3 nucleotides read TGTGCCAGCTCACCATCGGGGACTGCGGATACGCAGTATTTT. The V gene is TRBV18, the J gene TRBJ2-3; D perhaps matches TRBD2 (6 bases). The germline V gene has CDR1 KGHSH and CDR2 LQKENI. CDR3 length: 14 amino acids. Trimming removed 2 bases from V and 6 bases from J, with 12 bases in between.

The rearrangement joins TRBV28 to TRBJ2-3, with 10 bases lining up with TRBD2. The CDR3 is 16 residues long. Trimming cost V 5 bases and J 7 bases; bases outside gene matches: 12. The germline CDR1 and CDR2 sequences are MDHEN and SYDVKM. The CDR3 DNA reads as TGTGCCAGCAGTATAGTAGCGGGGGGTATGTCAAATACGCAGTATTTT. Protein product: CASSIVAGGMSNTQYF. The full variable domain, its missing parts supplied by reference TRBV28 and TRBJ2-3, is DVKVTQSSRYLVKRTGEKVFLECVQDMDHENMFWYRQDPGLGLRLIYFSYDVKMKEKGDIPEGYSVSREKKERFSLILESASTNQTSMYLCASSIVAGGMSNTQYFGPGTRLTVL.

For the CDR3, the DNA is TGTGCCAGCAGCTTGTTCAGGGGGCTTCGTCGAGAGACCCAGTACTTC. This gives the protein CASSLFRGLRRETQYF. V and J are TRBV5-6 and TRBJ2-5, with 8 nucleotides matching TRBD1. The J segment lost 4 bases and the V segment lost 1 base, leaving 9 bases of the junction unmatched. The CDR3 loop spans 16 amino acids. Per germline, CDR1 SGHDT and CDR2 YYEEEE.

This clone was counted only a few times. The genes are TRBV5-6 and TRBJ2-6; TRBD1 might be the D (6 bases). Germline V gene data show CDR1 as SGHDT and CDR2 as YYEEEE. Trimming took 2 bases from V and 4 from J, leaving 7 bases between them. The CDR3 contains 14 residues. In DNA, the CDR3 is TGTGCCAGCAGCTTCGGGACAGGGGCCAACGTCCTGACTTTC. Protein product: CASSFGTGANVLTF.

The rearrangement uses TRBV11-2 and TRBJ1-2; D not resolved. CDR3 size: 16 residues. V lost 4 bases, J lost 1 base, and 16 bases lay in between. Germline V gene data show CDR1 as SGHAT and CDR2 as FQNNGV. As DNA, the CDR3 is TGTGCCAGCAGCTCCCTAGCGCCAGGATTTAACTATGGCTACACCTTC. Translation gives CASSSLAPGFNYGYTF.

This chain joins TRBV28 and TRBJ1-1, with D possibly TRBD1 on 5 matching bases. V lost 2 bases, J lost 3 bases, and 19 bases lay in between. The V gene's germline CDR1 is MDHEN and CDR2 SYDVKM. CDR3 length: 17 amino acids. CDR3 amino acids: CASSLIGGSTPDTEAFF. The CDR3 coding sequence is TGTGCCAGCAGTTTAATCGGGGGAAGCACCCCGGACACTGAAGCTTTCTTT.

The chain joins TRBV5-4 to TRBJ2-2; 9 bases line up with TRBD2. The V segment lost 4 bases and the J segment 6 bases; nucleotides outside the gene matches: 7. The CDR3 runs to 15 residues. Looked up from germline, CDR1 is SGHNT and CDR2 is YYREEE (reference sequence). The CDR3, as DNA: TGTGCCAGCAGCACTCGCGGGGGGGCGTCCGGGGAGCTGTTTTTT. It specifies CASSTRGGASGELFF.

The gene calls are TRBV25-1 and TRBJ2-1; TRBD2 matches 13 bases. Germline-derived CDR1 and CDR2 are MGHDK and SYGVNS. V was clipped by 3 bases and J by 8 bases; unmatched bases: 10. The CDR3 contains 17 residues. CDR3 bases: TGTGCCAGCAGTGACCCGGGCGGGACTAGCGGGATCTATGAGCAGTTCTTC. This gives the protein CASSDPGGTSGIYEQFF.

The chain carries TRBV2 and TRBJ2-5; the D gene is possibly TRBD2 (7 bases). V lost 1 base to trimming and J lost 3 bases, with 15 bases between them. The V gene's germline CDR1 is SNHLY and CDR2 FYNNEI. The CDR3 is made up of 16 amino acids. CDR3 nucleotides: TGTGCCAGCAGTGAAGGGGCAGGGGAGGGGGAAGAGACCCAGTACTTC. Amino acids: CASSEGAGEGEETQYF.

V and J are TRBV7-2 and TRBJ1-4, with TRBD1 identical over 7 bases. CDR1 is SGHTA, CDR2 FQGNSA, per germline. The CDR3 totals 14 residues. V lost 3 bases to trimming and J lost 5 bases; unmatched junction nucleotides: 3. The CDR3 region is CASSFGTANEKLFF. CDR3 nucleotides: TGTGCCAGCAGCTTCGGGACAGCGAATGAAAAACTGTTTTTT.

The genes are TRBV27 and TRBJ2-2; weak D call: TRBD2 (5 bases). The CDR3 length is 16 residues. V lost 3 bases and J lost 5, with 16 bases in between. In germline, CDR1 is MNHEY, CDR2 SMNVEV (reference sequence). CDR3 in amino acids: CASSLLRVSGTGELFF. The CDR3, as DNA: TGTGCCAGCAGTTTGTTGAGGGTTTCGGGGACCGGGGAGCTGTTTTTT.

The CDR3 sequence: CASSSIAGGAYNEQFF. In DNA form, the CDR3 reads TGCGCCAGCAGCTCTATAGCGGGAGGCGCCTACAATGAGCAGTTCTTC. The genes are TRBV5-1 and TRBJ2-1; 10 bases are a match to TRBD2. With V trimmed by 3 bases and J by 2 bases, 5 bases remained unmatched. Germline-derived CDR1 and CDR2 are SGHRS and YFSETQ. The CDR3 consists of 16 residues.

The chain joins TRBV29-1 to TRBJ2-1; TRBD2 aligns across 9 bases. V trimming: 6 bases; J trimming: 3 bases; junction bases outside the gene matches: 3. Germline lookup yields CDR1 SQVTM and CDR2 ANQGSEA. This CDR3 has 13 residues. Here the CDR3 DNA reads TGCAGCGTAGCTAGCGGGGACTACAATGAGCAGTTCTTC. The encoded protein is CSVASGDYNEQFF.

This rearrangement joins TRBV7-3 to TRBJ1-3, with a possible D match to TRBD1 (6 bases). CDR1 SGHTA and CDR2 FQGTGA come from the germline V gene. V dropped 5 bases and J dropped 3 bases, with 14 bases sitting between them. The CDR3 is 15 amino acids. Written as DNA, the CDR3 is TGTGCCAGCAGCCCCTACGGACAGCTTGGAAACACCATATATTTT. It specifies CASSPYGQLGNTIYF.

This rearrangement joins TRBV6-4 to TRBJ1-2; tentatively, D is TRBD1 (6 bases). This CDR3 comprises 19 residues. The germline gives CDR1 MRHNA, CDR2 SNTAGT. The V end was cut by 6 bases, the J end by 3 bases, with 29 bases between. CDR3 bases: TGTGCCAGCAGCAACACCCTCTTCTGGACAGCGGGACGATACTATGGCTACACCTTC. Residues: CASSNTLFWTAGRYYGYTF.

The rearrangement uses TRBV27 and TRBJ2-1, with 13 positions matching TRBD2. Trimming at V came to 2 bases and at J to 4 bases, leaving 2 bases not matched to a gene. Germline V gene data show CDR1 as MNHEY and CDR2 as SMNVEV (reference sequence). The CDR3 is 16 amino acids. The CDR3 bases are TGTGCCAGCAGTTTAGGACTAGCGGGAGCGTACAATGAGCAGTTCTTC. This encodes CASSLGLAGAYNEQFF.

This clone was found once. The chain recombines TRBV7-2 with TRBJ2-2, with 16 bases matching TRBD2. CDR1 and CDR2 (germline): SGHTA, FQGNSA. This CDR3 is 18 amino acids long. Trimming removed 4 bases from V and 7 bases from J; junction bases left unmatched: 9. The CDR3 spells CASSSPPGTSGGVGELFF. DNA of the CDR3: TGTGCCAGCAGCTCGCCGCCCGGGACTAGCGGGGGGGTCGGGGAGCTGTTTTTT. Full variable domain (missing parts from reference TRBV7-2 and TRBJ2-2): GAGVSQSPSNKVTEKGKDVELRCDPISGHTALYWYRQSLGQGLEFLIYFQGNSAPDKSGLPSDRFSAERTGGSVSTLTIQRTQQEDSAVYLCASSSPPGTSGGVGELFFGEGSRLTVL.

This rearrangement joins TRBV18 to TRBJ2-7; TRBD1 is a possible D gene (6 bases). Germline V lookup: CDR1 KGHSH, CDR2 LQKENI. The V gene lost 0 bases and the J gene lost 4 bases, with 10 bases spanning the gap. The CDR3 totals 14 residues. The CDR3 DNA reads TGTGCCAGCTCACCACCCGGACAGAGATACGAGCAGTACTTC. It translates to CASSPPGQRYEQYF.

The chain employs TRBV4-1 and TRBJ1-4; tentative D call: TRBD1 (5 bases). The ends were cut back, 1 base at V and 5 bases at J, with 8 bases in the middle. This CDR3 spans 14 amino acids. The germline CDR1 and CDR2 sequences are MGHRA and YSYEKL. The CDR3 DNA sequence: TGCGCCAGCAGCCAAGTCTGGACAAATGAAAAACTGTTTTTT. Translated, it gives CASSQVWTNEKLFF.

The chain combines TRBV18 with TRBJ1-1, with 7 bases identical to TRBD1. Unmatched junction bases numbered 8, after V lost 6 bases and J lost 1 base. Germline V lookup: CDR1 KGHSH, CDR2 LQKENI. The CDR3 spans 15 residues. The CDR3 coding sequence is TGTGCCAGCTCCCGGGACAGACACTCGAACACTGAAGCTTTCTTT. Protein product: CASSRDRHSNTEAFF.

This clone was counted a few times. This sequence joins TRBV7-8 and TRBJ2-7, with TRBD1 matching 7 bases. V was clipped by 5 bases and J by 1 base; unmatched bases: 8. The CDR3 is made up of 15 amino acids. CDR1 is SGHVS and CDR2 is FQNEAQ in the germline V gene. DNA of the CDR3: TGTGCCAGCAGCCCCGACAGGGTTAATTCCTACGAGCAGTACTTC. This gives the protein CASSPDRVNSYEQYF.